This TCR beta chain is from a study of shared clonotypes between healthy human individuals. Study at large: A couple of female and a few male donors aged 18 to 49 were enrolled. Notes on the study in general: Among donors, the sharing of clonotypes was expected to be influenced by sequencing depth.

The unsorted PBMC replicate PCRs were performed with around 310 ng DNA, 25,000 to 30,000 T cell genomes. The repertoire was sequenced with immunoSEQ multiplex PCR; TCRdb's copy has only in-frame clones and lacks some. The sample has about 510,000 clones; less than 85% are singletons. CDR1 is KGHSH, CDR2 LQKENI, per germline. CDR3 length: 10 residues. V gave up 6 bases and J gave up 6 bases, with 4 bases separating them. Those who donated, Caucasian adults without exception, all lived in Nashville, Tennessee. On this clone itself: Its antigen remains unidentified.

V and J are TRBV18 and TRBJ2-3; no reliable D call. The sequence derives from a woman aged 40 to 49 in good health. Some clones in this sample may be carry-over from other donors' samples. The specimen sequenced was PBMCs. CDR3 protein: CASSIDTQYF. CDR3 sequence (DNA): TGTGCCAGCTCCATCGATACGCAGTATTTT.